Sequencing of this T cell receptor beta chain was carried out in a study of T cell responses to AZD1222 COVID-19 vaccine. The CDR3 covers 16 residues. The junction had 9 bases not matched to a gene; V was cut back by 2 bases and J by 9 bases. Germline assignment: CDR1 MNHEY and CDR2 SMNVEV (reference sequence). The method was immunoSEQ multiplex PCR; TCRdb's version includes in-frame clones alone and lacks a portion of them. This table has 95,000 to 150,000 clones, around 89% appearing once. Details on this clone: Its antigen is currently unknown.

Regarding the study as a whole: At study baseline, merely roughly 6 AZD1222 recipients were seropositive. All repertoire sampling was performed exclusively after the peak T cell response.

The rearrangement joins TRBV27 to TRBJ1-6; 8 bases map to TRBD1. The sample here was peripheral blood, taken on day 0 of AZD1222 vaccination. The receptor was derived from an adult in good health. In nucleotides, the CDR3 is TGTGCCAGCAGTTTAGGGGACAGGATAGTTGGTTCACCCCTCCACTTT. This translates into CASSLGDRIVGSPLHF.